The clone carrying this T cell receptor beta chain was detected many times. The germline V gene encodes CDR1 DFQATT and CDR2 SNEGSKA (reference sequence). V lost 3 bases, J lost 0 bases, and 6 bases stayed unmatched. This CDR3 has 15 residues. The sample belongs to a study of human T cells and chemical hapten exposure. Library preparation tagged each individual cDNA molecule with a unique molecular identifier. Original data processing: From about 20,000 to 690,000 TCRs were found per sample, with a median of around 96,000. TCRdb fed the RACE reads into MiXCR, producing one record per CDR3 protein. TCRdb's processing, not the authors' own work, is the source of the V and J calls. The sample yields about 51,000 distinct CDR3 sequences, 8.5% to 10% seen once. Time point here: pre-sensitization, week 0. Sample treatment: therapeutic diphenylcyclopropenone sensitization with weekly scalp DPC.

The chain is built from TRBV20-1 and TRBJ2-5, with 8 bases aligning to TRBD2. The clonotype comes from a woman aged 40 to 50 with alopecia areata. Some clones in this sample may be carry-over from other donors' samples. Sequenced here: whole blood, sampled in connection with sensitization to the hapten diphenylcyclopropenone (DPC). The CDR3 loop reads CSAREAGAYQETQYF. CDR3 coding DNA: TGCAGTGCTAGGGAAGCGGGGGCATACCAAGAGACCCAGTACTTC.